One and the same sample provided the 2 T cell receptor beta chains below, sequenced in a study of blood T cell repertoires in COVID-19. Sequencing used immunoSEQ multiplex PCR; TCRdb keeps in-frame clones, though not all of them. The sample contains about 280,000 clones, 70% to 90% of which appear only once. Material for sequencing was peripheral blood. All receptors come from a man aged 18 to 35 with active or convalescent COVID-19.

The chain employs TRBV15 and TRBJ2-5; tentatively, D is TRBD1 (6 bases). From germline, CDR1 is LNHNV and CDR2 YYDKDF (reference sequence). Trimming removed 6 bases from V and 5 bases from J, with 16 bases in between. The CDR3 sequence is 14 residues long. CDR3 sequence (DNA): TGTGCCACCAGTCGTACAGGGCTTCCGGAGACCCAGTACTTC. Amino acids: CATSRTGLPETQYF.

CDR3 loop: CASSLATGFYGYTF. The CDR3 bases are TGTGCCAGCAGCTTGGCTACAGGGTTCTATGGCTACACCTTC. This rearrangement joins TRBV7-2 to TRBJ1-2; TRBD1 might be the D (6 bases). V shed 3 bases and J shed 4 bases, with 12 bases lying between them. Germline V gene sequence: CDR1 SGHTA, CDR2 FQGNSA. The CDR3 is 14 amino acids.